The clone carrying this T cell receptor beta chain was found many times. The antigen is unknown. Trimming cost V 5 bases and J 7 bases; bases outside gene matches: 9. This CDR3 spans 15 amino acids. This sample stems from a study of neurological immune-mediated disorders. Regarding the study as a whole: Patients with HTLV-1-associated myelopathy showed the most TCR clonal expansion. Those with multiple sclerosis showed the least, falling below healthy controls.

Maryland, USA blood bank volunteers served as healthy controls. Every sequencing run generated in excess of 160 million TCR-beta sequences. These sequences covered 15-18 subjects. Each CDR3 protein gets one entry after TCRdb re-called the 5' RACE reads with MiXCR. In the table there are 35,000 to 45,000 distinct CDR3 sequences, about 7% of which are singletons. V gene TRBV12-3 or TRBV12-4 combines with J gene TRBJ2-7, with 12 bases that match TRBD2. The sample consisted of PBMCs. The clonotype was recovered from a woman in her forties in good health. The CDR3 sequence is CASSPGLAGLQEQYF. The DNA of the CDR3 is TGTGCCAGCAGTCCTGGACTAGCGGGACTGCAGGAGCAGTACTTC.